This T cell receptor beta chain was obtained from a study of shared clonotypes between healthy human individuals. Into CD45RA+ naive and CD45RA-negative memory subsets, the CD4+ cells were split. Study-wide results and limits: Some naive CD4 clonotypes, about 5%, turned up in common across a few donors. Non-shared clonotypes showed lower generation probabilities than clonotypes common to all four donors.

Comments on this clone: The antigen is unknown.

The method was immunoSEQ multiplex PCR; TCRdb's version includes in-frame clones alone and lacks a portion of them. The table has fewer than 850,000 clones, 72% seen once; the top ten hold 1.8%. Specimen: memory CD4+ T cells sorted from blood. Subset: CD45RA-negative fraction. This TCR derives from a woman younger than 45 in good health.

Here the CDR3 DNA reads TGTGCCAGCAGCTTATGGGGCAGGGACGGCACTGAAGCTTTCTTT. It encodes CASSLWGRDGTEAFF. The J gene is TRBJ1-1, the V gene TRBV11-3; D is possibly TRBD1 (5 bases). Germline lookup yields CDR1 SGHNT and CDR2 YENEEA. This CDR3 region has 15 residues. Trimming cost V 2 bases and J 4 bases, with 14 bases left between them. Full variable domain (rest looked up from reference TRBV11-3 and TRBJ1-1): EAGVVQSPRYKIIEKKQPVAFWCNPISGHNTLYWYLQNLGQGPELLIRYENEEAVDDSQLPKDRFSAERLKGVDSTLKIQPAELGDSAVYLCASSLWGRDGTEAFFGQGTRLTVV.